This T cell receptor (beta chain) was sequenced in a study of control samples from healthy donors and cancer patients. Losses at the gene ends were 6 bases for V and 4 bases for J; bases not matched to a gene: 8. The germline V gene has CDR1 MDHEN and CDR2 SYDVKM. This CDR3 has 15 residues. Measured with immunoSEQ multiplex PCR; TCRdb has only the in-frame clones, and not every one. Counted here are 70,000 to 80,000 clones, roughly 90% occurring once; the ten biggest clones make up 3.5% to 4%. The chain recombines TRBV28 with TRBJ1-4, with TRBD1 matching over 7 bases. Sequencing input: blood. The sequence was collected from a woman in her 50s in good health. The CDR3 nucleotides read TGTGCCAGCAGAAACACAGGGGCCGATAATGAAAAACTGTTTTTT. Translating gives CASRNTGADNEKLFF.